The subject of this entry is one TCR beta chain. PCR was performed using 60 Vbeta and 13 Jbeta primers. Profiled with immunoSEQ multiplex PCR; TCRdb holds only in-frame clones, not every one. Here the sample spans over 150,000 clones, 75% to 90% being singletons. Trimming pared 0 bases from V and 8 bases from J, leaving 14 bases between. The CDR3 sequence is 15 residues long. Germline lookup yields CDR1 PRHDT and CDR2 FYEKMQ (reference sequence). The sample originates from a study of cytomegalovirus exposure and HLA in healthy donors. The V call is TRBV13, the J call TRBJ2-1; TRBD1 might be the D (5 bases). Sequenced sample: PBMCs. The source is a man aged 30 to 45 in good health and CMV-seropositive. CDR3 DNA: TGTGCCAGCAGCTTAGGCCAGGGTTTAGGGTATGAGCAGTTCTTC. It encodes CASSLGQGLGYEQFF. Full variable domain (outside the CDR3, taken from reference TRBV13 and TRBJ2-1): AAGVIQSPRHLIKEKRETATLKCYPIPRHDTVYWYQQGPGQDPQFLISFYEKMQSDKGSIPDRFSAQQFSDYHSELNMSSLELGDSALYFCASSLGQGLGYEQFFGPGTRLTVL.